This T cell receptor beta chain was sequenced for a study of cytomegalovirus exposure and HLA in healthy donors. Study-level results: About 87% or about 30% of the time was how often most TCR beta V segments were productive, according to an earlier analysis. Using a false discovery rate of 0.05, a later analysis showed that 16,000 or so TCR beta sequences were associated with HLA alleles. Reported results showed that the classifier diagnosed cytomegalovirus status with high specificity and sensitivity.

To note about this clone: Its specificity is not known.

The primer mix had 60 Vbeta and 13 Jbeta primers. The repertoire was sequenced with immunoSEQ multiplex PCR; TCRdb's copy has only in-frame clones and lacks some. The data hold about 130,000 clones, with 60% to 80% observed a single time. Healthy bone marrow donors made up the donors. The CDR3 is 12 residues long. Between the trimmed V and J ends, which lost 9 bases and 6 bases, there was a span of 12 bases. In germline, CDR1 is MDHEN, CDR2 SYDVKM. Sequenced input: PBMCs. V and J are TRBV28 and TRBJ2-1; tentatively, D is TRBD2 (5 bases). This receptor was taken from a woman aged 45-60 years in good health and CMV-seronegative. CDR3 in amino acids: CASRGMANEQFF. The CDR3 DNA sequence: TGTGCCAGTCGAGGGATGGCCAATGAGCAGTTCTTC.